Listed below are T cell receptor beta chains from one sample, sequenced in a study of technical replicates of blood from several donors. Only in-frame clones appear in the TCRdb table, and some are missing; sequencing was by immunoSEQ multiplex PCR. The data show 70,000 to 95,000 clones, 94% seen once. Sequenced: T cells isolated from PBMCs. The receptor set was obtained from a human donor in good health. Each CDR3 is given with its conserved first and last residue. A D gene is named only where the DNA matches it firmly. Where a row states a size, it is once, few, many or the class of an expanded clone; other rows omit it.

V gene	D gene	J gene	clone size	CDR3 protein	CDR3 DNA
TRBV28	TRBD2	TRBJ2-7	-	CASSPSGNNYEQYF	TGTGCCAGCAGCCCTAGCGGGAACAACTACGAGCAGTACTTC
TRBV11-2	-	TRBJ2-5	-	CASSPGFMGSETQYF	TGTGCCAGCAGCCCCGGTTTTATGGGTAGCGAGACCCAGTACTTC
TRBV5-1	TRBD1	TRBJ1-2	-	CASSLGQAAGYTF	TGCGCCAGCAGCTTAGGACAGGCGGCTGGCTACACCTTC
TRBV19	TRBD2	TRBJ2-7	-	CASSIGGEGGDYEQYF	TGTGCCAGTAGTATCGGAGGAGAGGGAGGGGACTACGAGCAGTACTTC
TRBV5-1	-	TRBJ1-3	once	CASAPSNTGNTIYF	TGCGCCAGCGCCCCCAGCAACACCGGGAACACCATATATTTT
TRBV5-6	-	TRBJ1-6	-	CASSSGIHNSPLHF	TGTGCCAGCAGCTCGGGGATCCATAATTCACCCCTCCACTTT
TRBV2	-	TRBJ1-3	once	CASNQIGNTIYF	TGTGCCAGCAACCAGATTGGAAACACCATATATTTT
TRBV27	-	TRBJ2-7	-	CASSLSSQYEQYF	TGTGCCAGCAGTTTATCGAGTCAATACGAGCAGTACTTC
TRBV23-1	-	TRBJ1-2	-	CASSQSQLILGKGISHGYTF	TGCGCCAGCAGTCAATCGCAACTAATTTTGGGTAAGGGGATTTCACATGGCTACACCTTC
TRBV9	TRBD2	TRBJ2-3	-	CASSVGAGGLTDTQYF	TGTGCCAGCAGCGTAGGGGCGGGAGGGCTCACAGATACGCAGTATTTT
TRBV30	TRBD1	TRBJ2-6	-	CAWSVRGRKVGANVLTF	TGTGCCTGGAGTGTCAGGGGGCGTAAGGTGGGGGCCAACGTCCTGACTTTC
TRBV4-1	TRBD1	TRBJ1-1	-	CASSQGGSGGPEAFF	TGCGCCAGCAGCCAAGGTGGTTCAGGGGGCCCTGAAGCTTTCTTT
TRBV11-3	-	TRBJ2-1	-	CASSLDSRGEQFF	TGTGCCAGCAGCTTAGATTCTCGAGGTGAGCAGTTCTTC
TRBV29-1	TRBD1	TRBJ2-7	-	CSVGQDYEQYF	TGCAGCGTGGGACAGGACTACGAGCAGTACTTC
TRBV4-1	-	TRBJ2-7	-	CASSLTGAALSYEQYF	TGCGCCAGCAGCCTCACGGGAGCGGCCCTCTCCTACGAGCAGTACTTC
TRBV4-1	TRBD1	TRBJ2-5	-	CASSQAGGTETQYF	TGCGCCAGCAGCCAAGCAGGGGGCACAGAGACCCAGTACTTC
TRBV4-2	-	TRBJ1-1	-	CASSQDIRGSYQAFF	TGTGCCAGCAGCCAAGATATAAGAGGGAGCTACCAAGCTTTCTTT
TRBV12-5	-	TRBJ2-1	-	CASGLAQKGTTLLNEQFF	TGTGCTAGTGGTTTGGCACAAAAAGGGACAACTCTACTTAATGAGCAGTTCTTC
TRBV18	-	TRBJ1-6	few	CASSLNRDFNSPLHF	TGTGCCAGCTCGCTAAACAGGGATTTCAATTCACCCCTCCACTTT
TRBV9	-	TRBJ2-5	-	CASTAGIISDETQYF	TGTGCCAGCACCGCGGGGATCATCTCGGACGAGACCCAGTACTTC
TRBV9	TRBD1	TRBJ2-3	-	CASKPGQGADTQYF	TGTGCCAGCAAACCGGGACAGGGGGCAGATACGCAGTATTTT
TRBV11-3	-	TRBJ2-1	-	CASSPGGAGTREQFF	TGTGCCAGCAGCCCCGGCGGGGCGGGAACTCGTGAGCAGTTCTTC
TRBV2	-	TRBJ2-7	-	CASSEAKAAGSYEQYF	TGTGCCAGCAGTGAAGCTAAGGCAGCAGGTTCATACGAGCAGTACTTC
TRBV5-6	-	TRBJ1-1	-	CASSLGAGVNTEAFF	TGTGCCAGCAGCTTGGGGGCAGGGGTGAACACTGAAGCTTTCTTT
TRBV4-2	TRBD1	TRBJ1-2	-	CASSRTGGFSGYTF	TGTGCCAGCAGCCGGACAGGGGGTTTTAGTGGCTACACCTTC
TRBV5-5	TRBD1	TRBJ2-7	-	CASRPGQGFYEQYF	TGTGCCAGCAGGCCGGGACAGGGGTTTTACGAGCAGTACTTC